These 31 T cell receptor beta chains were sequenced from one sample in a study of monozygotic twins with inflammatory bowel disease. TCRdb derives one entry per CDR3 protein from the 5' RACE reads, leaving out DNA. The sample totals approximately 300,000 distinct CDR3 sequences; its top ten clones hold about 5%. The sequencing sample was made of blood. Receptors were obtained from a human donor with ulcerative colitis or Crohn's disease, or a healthy co-twin of an affected twin (not recorded which).

This CDR3 reads CSALPGTSYEQYF. The chain employs TRBV20-1 and TRBJ2-7; TCRdb's assignment of TRBD2 cannot be checked, as there is no DNA. The CDR3 runs 13 residues. Germline-derived CDR1 and CDR2 are DFQATT and SNEGSKA (reference sequence).

The J gene is TRBJ2-7, the V gene TRBV10-3; TCRdb names TRBD2, which stays unverified in the absence of DNA. CDR1 ENHRY and CDR2 SYGVKD come from the germline V gene. The CDR3 is 14 amino acids. Here the CDR3 reads CAIRSSGGALEQYF.

The chain uses TRBV4-2 and TRBJ2-3. The CDR3 length is 13 residues. Germline V gene lookup returns CDR1 LGHNA and CDR2 YNFKEQ. The CDR3 sequence: CASSQDSINTQYF.

CDR3 amino acids: CASSSRDGLRSGNTIYF. The chain combines TRBV18 with TRBJ1-3; with no DNA, the TCRdb D assignment of TRBD1 cannot be verified. Germline lookup yields CDR1 KGHSH and CDR2 LQKENI. The CDR3 length is 17 residues.

The rearrangement uses TRBV20-1 and TRBJ1-2; TCRdb reports TRBD1, a call that lacks DNA to check it against. Germline loops: CDR1 DFQATT, CDR2 SNEGSKA (reference sequence). The CDR3 is 13 residues long. The CDR3 sequence: CSPSGRGASGYTF.

This chain joins TRBV20-1 and TRBJ1-1. CDR1 and CDR2 (germline): DFQATT, SNEGSKA (reference sequence). The length of the CDR3 is 13 residues. CDR3 sequence reads: CSAHRTANTEAFF.

The chain uses TRBV5-5 and TRBJ1-6; lacking DNA, the TRBD1 call made by TCRdb goes unchecked. This CDR3 contains 15 residues. CDR1 is SGHKS, CDR2 YYEKEE, per germline (reference sequence). CDR3 sequence: CASSLGATANSPLHF. Filled out from reference TRBV5-5 and TRBJ1-6, the complete variable domain reads DAGVTQSPTHLIKTRGQQVTLRCSPISGHKSVSWYQQVLGQGPQFIFQYYEKEERGRGNFPDRFSARQFPNYSSELNVNALLLGDSALYLCASSLGATANSPLHFGNGTRLTVT.

The chain has TRBV7-3 and TRBJ2-5; TCRdb's D gene call, TRBD1, goes unchecked for lack of DNA. There are 15 residues in the CDR3. The V gene's germline CDR1 is SGHTA and CDR2 FQGTGA. The CDR3 region is CASSSSGGSQETQYF.

The rearrangement joins TRBV5-1 to TRBJ2-1; TCRdb proposes TRBD2, but this gene call is untestable without DNA. Germline loops: CDR1 SGHRS, CDR2 YFSETQ. The CDR3 is 16 amino acids. This chain's CDR3 is CASSLAPREGRYEQFF.

The chain links TRBV27 to TRBJ2-5; absent DNA, TCRdb's TRBD2 call cannot be checked. CDR1 is MNHEY and CDR2 is SMNVEV in the germline V gene (reference sequence). The CDR3 has 18 residues. The CDR3 is CASSHNTLVAGGPKTQYF.

The chain has TRBV18 and TRBJ2-3. The CDR3 length is 14 residues. In germline, CDR1 is KGHSH, CDR2 LQKENI. The CDR3 protein is CASSRGLASDTQYF. Full variable domain (outside the CDR3, taken from reference TRBV18 and TRBJ2-3): NAGVMQNPRHLVRRRGQEARLRCSPMKGHSHVYWYRQLPEEGLKFMVYLQKENIIDESGMPKERFSAEFPKEGPSILRIQQVVRGDSAAYFCASSRGLASDTQYFGPGTRLTVL.

The chain employs TRBV5-4 and TRBJ2-1. Per the germline V gene, CDR1 is SGHNT and CDR2 is YYREEE (reference sequence). This CDR3 is 13 amino acids long. CDR3 sequence reads: CASSRENKHEQFF.

The chain has TRBV20-1 and TRBJ1-3. The CDR3 runs 14 residues. CDR1 and CDR2 (germline): DFQATT, SNEGSKA (reference sequence). CDR3 loop: CSANRHDLGNTIYF.

J is TRBJ2-7 and V is TRBV7-2; TCRdb gives TRBD1 as the D gene, but with no DNA this cannot be confirmed. Germline CDR1 SGHTA, CDR2 FQGNSA. This CDR3 is 12 amino acids long. The CDR3 protein is CASSHAHYEQYF.

This chain uses TRBV7-6 with TRBJ2-1; TCRdb selects TRBD2, and the lack of DNA leaves this call unchecked. CDR1 and CDR2 (germline): SGHVS, FNYEAQ. The CDR3 runs to 18 residues. The CDR3 sequence is CASSSKFPPSGRQNEQFF.

V is TRBV7-2 and J is TRBJ2-7. Germline CDR1 and CDR2: SGHTA and FQGNSA. This CDR3 has 13 residues. CDR3: CASSLNWDYEQYF.

The chain employs TRBV5-1 and TRBJ2-7; TCRdb's assignment of TRBD2 cannot be checked, as there is no DNA. This CDR3 spans 16 amino acids. The germline V gene encodes CDR1 SGHRS and CDR2 YFSETQ. The CDR3 loop is CASSLEGTSGDYEQYF.

This chain uses TRBV6-4 with TRBJ2-1; the D call of TRBD2 rests on TCRdb alone, since no DNA is present to check it. The CDR3 length is 15 residues. Germline assignment: CDR1 MRHNA and CDR2 SNTAGT. CDR3 sequence reads: CASSQIQGLPFQQFF.

The CDR3 loop reads CAWSGDSYNYEQYF. J is TRBJ2-7 and V is TRBV30; TCRdb outputs TRBD1, but without DNA this stays unchecked. CDR3 length: 14 amino acids. Germline CDR1 is GTSNPN and CDR2 is SVGIG (reference sequence).

The chain uses TRBV5-1 and TRBJ1-6. Germline V gives CDR1 SGHRS, CDR2 YFSETQ. CDR3 size: 15 residues. Here the CDR3 reads CASSLGVTYNSPLHF. Using reference TRBV5-1 and TRBJ1-6 for the parts outside the CDR3, the full variable domain is KAGVTQTPRYLIKTRGQQVTLSCSPISGHRSVSWYQQTPGQGLQFLFEYFSETQRNKGNFPGRFSGRQFSNSRSEMNVSTLELGDSALYLCASSLGVTYNSPLHFGNGTRLTVT.

This rearrangement joins TRBV29-1 to TRBJ2-2; the TRBD2 assignment by TCRdb is unverifiable without DNA. CDR3 length equals 14 residues. The germline V gene encodes CDR1 SQVTM and CDR2 ANQGSEA. This CDR3 is CSVKREGTTGELFF.

The CDR3 loop reads CASSLDRGQGTAFF. This chain links TRBV7-2 with TRBJ1-1; TCRdb names TRBD1, which stays unverified in the absence of DNA. The CDR3 runs to 14 residues. Germline assignment: CDR1 SGHTA and CDR2 FQGNSA.

The gene calls are TRBV29-1 and TRBJ1-2. Germline V lookup: CDR1 SQVTM, CDR2 ANQGSEA. The CDR3 totals 13 residues. The CDR3 loop is CSVSTGLYYGYTF.

The genes are TRBV6-5 and TRBJ1-2; TCRdb calls TRBD1, which cannot be checked without DNA. CDR3 length: 15 residues. CDR1 and CDR2 from the germline V gene are MNHEY and SVGAGI. CDR3 residues: CASSYQTGTGDRNTF.

The CDR3 here is CASSWDKNQPQHF. The rearrangement joins TRBV7-9 to TRBJ1-5; TCRdb selects TRBD1, and the lack of DNA leaves this call unchecked. The CDR3 loop spans 13 amino acids. Looked up from germline, CDR1 is SEHNR and CDR2 is FQNEAQ (reference sequence). The whole variable domain, filled in from reference TRBV7-9 and TRBJ1-5, reads DTGVSQNPRHKITKRGQNVTFRCDPISEHNRLYWYRQTLGQGPEFLTYFQNEAQLEKSRLLSDRFSAERPKGSFSTLEIQRTEQGDSAMYLCASSWDKNQPQHFGDGTRLSIL.

The chain links TRBV14 to TRBJ2-1; absent DNA, TCRdb's TRBD1 call cannot be checked. Germline lookup yields CDR1 SGHDN and CDR2 FVKESK. The CDR3 consists of 17 residues. CDR3 loop: CASSQVLDRVTENEQFF.

The chain joins TRBV6-6 to TRBJ1-2; there is no DNA to check the TCRdb D call of TRBD1. The CDR3 sequence is 14 residues long. CDR1 is MNHNY, CDR2 SVGAGI, per germline (reference sequence). CDR3 loop: CASSPLGAVGGYTF.

This chain connects TRBV20-1 to TRBJ2-1; no DNA is available, so the TRBD2 call from TCRdb remains unchecked. Germline-derived CDR1 and CDR2 are DFQATT and SNEGSKA (reference sequence). The CDR3 spans 13 residues. CDR3 loop: CSAPSGHHNEQFF.

V gene TRBV7-9 combines with J gene TRBJ1-4. Germline-derived CDR1 and CDR2 are SEHNR and FQNEAQ (reference sequence). The CDR3 consists of 15 residues. CDR3 sequence: CASRALWQTNEKLFF.

The chain combines TRBV20-1 with TRBJ2-3; the TCRdb D gene call, TRBD1, has no DNA to confirm it. Germline-derived CDR1 and CDR2 are DFQATT and SNEGSKA (reference sequence). The CDR3 extends over 16 amino acids. CDR3 sequence: CSARPGNGARVDTQYF.

The chain links TRBV24-1 to TRBJ2-7. This CDR3 has 12 amino acids. Germline CDR1 is KGHDR and CDR2 is SFDVKD. The CDR3 loop is CATSDLDYEQYF.